This T cell receptor beta chain is drawn from a study of cytomegalovirus exposure and HLA in healthy donors. The germline V gene encodes CDR1 SGHDN and CDR2 FVKESK. Trimming cost V 1 base and J 2 bases, with 9 bases left between them. The CDR3 has 14 amino acids. The protocol was immunoSEQ multiplex PCR, while the TCRdb copy is restricted to in-frame clones and leaves out a portion. The table shows about 63,000 clones, with approximately 88% occurring only once. Study results and limitations: There were about 160 TCR beta chains listed as cytomegalovirus-associated. While the bulk of TCR sequences proved rare, some public TCRs turned up in many donors. The tendency of first-cohort TCR clusters to co-occur in the 120 or so validation repertoires emerged from a later analysis.

Comment on this clone: Its specificity is unknown.

J is TRBJ2-7 and V is TRBV14, with D unresolved. This clonotype was sampled from a woman between 18 and 30 years old in good health and CMV-seronegative. The sample was PBMCs. CDR3 DNA: TGTGCCAGCAGCCAAGCTGCTGGCACCTACGAGCAGTACTTC. Translation: CASSQAAGTYEQYF. Looking up the rest from reference TRBV14 and TRBJ2-7 gives the full variable domain: EAGVTQFPSHSVIEKGQTVTLRCDPISGHDNLYWYRRVMGKEIKFLLHFVKESKQDESGMPNNRFLAERTGGTYSTLKVQPAELEDSGVYFCASSQAAGTYEQYFGPGTRLTVT.